This T cell receptor beta chain was obtained from a study of blood T cell repertoires in COVID-19. Sequencing was performed with immunoSEQ multiplex PCR; in TCRdb, only in-frame clones are kept and a portion is missing. Of 100,000 to 150,000 clones listed, around 84% are singletons. The V gene lost 4 bases and the J gene lost 0 bases, with 17 bases spanning the gap. The CDR3 is made up of 17 amino acids. Germline CDR1 is WNHNN and CDR2 is SYGVQD (reference sequence). The clonotype originates from a man aged 40-50 years with acute COVID-19. The rearrangement links TRBV10-1 to TRBJ2-3, with D unresolved. Sequenced material: PBMCs or T cells enriched from blood (not recorded which). The CDR3 spells CASSALGNSISTDTQYF. The CDR3 DNA reads as TGCGCCAGCAGTGCTCTGGGCAACAGTATCAGCACAGATACGCAGTATTTT.